This T cell receptor (beta chain) originates from a study of blood T cell repertoires in COVID-19. Only in-frame clones appear in the TCRdb table, and some are missing; sequencing was by immunoSEQ multiplex PCR. In the table there are 200,000 to 250,000 clones, roughly 85% of which are singletons. The source is a man aged 50 or older who had recovered from COVID-19. The specimen was peripheral blood.

CDR3 sequence: CASREPDKGYNSPLHF. CDR3 sequence (DNA): TGCGCCAGCAGAGAACCGGACAAGGGATATAATTCACCCCTCCACTTT. The rearrangement links TRBV10-2 to TRBJ1-6; D is perhaps TRBD1 (5 bases). V gave up 6 bases and J gave up 4 bases, with 16 bases separating them. The germline CDR1 and CDR2 sequences are WSHSY and SAAADI. The CDR3 totals 16 residues.